This TCR beta chain was profiled in a study of immune evolution from preneoplasia to lung adenocarcinoma. On the study more broadly: HLA loss of heterozygosity: around 6.5% AIS, more than 14% MIA, roughly 35% ADC, none AAH.

V was trimmed by 2 bases and J by 4 bases, leaving 6 bases between them. Germline CDR1 SNHLY, CDR2 FYNNEI. This CDR3 spans 13 amino acids. Patients had resection in Japan or China between about 2014 and 2018. Two lung cancer pathologists independently confirmed each histologic diagnosis. The table came from immunoSEQ multiplex PCR; TCRdb's copy has only in-frame clones and leaves some out. The repertoire holds roughly 9,900 clones, with roughly 80% as singletons. Whole-study results and caveats: Normal lung had the highest top T cell clone frequencies.

A word on this clone: Its cognate antigen is unknown.

The material sequenced was FFPE minimally invasive lung adenocarcinoma tissue. The chain joins TRBV2 to TRBJ1-5; D remains unclear. The source is a person aged 65 to 79 with lung adenocarcinoma. DNA of the CDR3: TGTGCCAGCAGTGAAAATCCAAATCAGCCCCAGCATTTT. Encoded protein: CASSENPNQPQHF.